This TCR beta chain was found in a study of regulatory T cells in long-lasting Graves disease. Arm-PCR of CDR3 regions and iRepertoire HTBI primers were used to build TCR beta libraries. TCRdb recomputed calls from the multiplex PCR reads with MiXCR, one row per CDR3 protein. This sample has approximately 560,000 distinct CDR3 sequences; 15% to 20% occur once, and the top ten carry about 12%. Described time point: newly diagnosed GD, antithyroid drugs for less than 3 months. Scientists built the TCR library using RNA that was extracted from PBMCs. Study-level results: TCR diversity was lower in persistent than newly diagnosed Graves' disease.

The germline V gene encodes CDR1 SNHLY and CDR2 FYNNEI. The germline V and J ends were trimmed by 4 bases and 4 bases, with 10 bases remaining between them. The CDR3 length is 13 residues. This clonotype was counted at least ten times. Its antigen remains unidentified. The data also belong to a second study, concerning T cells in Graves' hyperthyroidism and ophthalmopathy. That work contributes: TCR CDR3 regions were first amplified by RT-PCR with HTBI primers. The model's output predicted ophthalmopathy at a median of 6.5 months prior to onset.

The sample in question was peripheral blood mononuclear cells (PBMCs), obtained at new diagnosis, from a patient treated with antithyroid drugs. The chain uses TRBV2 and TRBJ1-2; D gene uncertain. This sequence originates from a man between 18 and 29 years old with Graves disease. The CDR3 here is CASSGTKPYGYTF. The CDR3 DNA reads TGTGCCAGCAGTGGAACTAAACCCTATGGCTACACCTTC.